The next 26 T cell receptor beta chains were all read from a single sample in a study of CD8+CD57+ T cells in acquired aplastic anemia. Genomic DNA provided the template from which TCR beta VDJ and CDR3 profiles were obtained. TCRdb re-analysed the reads in MiXCR, keeping a single row per CDR3 protein. The data show about 420,000 distinct CDR3 sequences, 65% to 75% seen once. Material for sequencing was sorted CD4+, CD8+, or CD8+CD57+ T cells (not recorded which) from PBMCs. The receptors were gathered from a human donor in good health, serving as a control.

This clonotype showed up many times. The chain joins TRBV20-1 to TRBJ2-7, with D hard to call. The germline V gene has CDR1 DFQATT and CDR2 SNEGSKA (reference sequence). This CDR3 is 13 amino acids long. Trimming took off 1 base at V and 6 bases at J, with 13 bases between the two ends. CDR3 sequence (DNA): TGCAGTGCTAGAGCAGGTAGTCCCTCCGAGCAGTACTTC. Its protein product is CSARAGSPSEQYF.

The chain uses TRBV24-1 and TRBJ2-7; 11 bases are shared with TRBD2. The CDR3 has 15 residues. Trimming cost V 8 bases and J 7 bases; bases outside gene matches: 12. Looked up from germline, CDR1 is KGHDR and CDR2 is SFDVKD. CDR3 sequence reads: CATTRGTSGSDEQYF. The CDR3 coding sequence is TGTGCCACCACGAGGGGGACTAGCGGCTCCGATGAGCAGTACTTC.

The V gene is TRBV2, the J gene TRBJ1-2; D not resolved. Deletions cut 6 bases from V and 8 bases from J, with 19 bases between. The length of the CDR3 is 14 residues. Germline V lookup: CDR1 SNHLY, CDR2 FYNNEI. The CDR3 loop reads CASRDPGHGHGYTF. The CDR3 DNA reads TGTGCCAGCAGGGACCCCGGCCACGGGCACGGCTACACCTTC. The variable domain in full, completed from reference TRBV2 and TRBJ1-2, reads EPEVTQTPSHQVTQMGQEVILRCVPISNHLYFYWYRQILGQKVEFLVSFYNNEISEKSEIFDDQFSVERPDGSNFTLKIRSTKLEDSAMYFCASRDPGHGHGYTFGSGTRLTVV.

This clonotype was seen only once. The chain employs TRBV7-8 and TRBJ2-2; TRBD1 might be the D (6 bases). CDR1 SGHVS and CDR2 FQNEAQ come from the germline V gene. This CDR3 has 14 residues. V was pared by 4 bases and J by 6 bases, with 12 bases between. The CDR3 loop is CASSSRKGAGELFF. In DNA, the CDR3 is TGTGCCAGCAGCTCGCGGAAGGGGGCCGGGGAGCTGTTTTTT.

Regarding this clonotype: A much larger clonotype is one base distant, so this may be a read error. The chain employs TRBV9 and TRBJ1-4, with a possible D match to TRBD1 (5 bases). The CDR3 runs to 17 residues. Germline V CDR1 and CDR2: SGDLS, YYNGEE. The CDR3: CASSAVPRGGTNEKLVF. CDR3 DNA sequence: TGTGCCAGCAGCGCCGTACCCCGCGGGGGAACTAATGAAAAACTGGTTTTT.

This rearrangement joins TRBV11-2 to TRBJ1-1; D not certain. The germline gives CDR1 SGHAT, CDR2 FQNNGV. V dropped 7 bases and J dropped 1 base, with 10 bases sitting between them. This CDR3 has 13 amino acids. CDR3 DNA sequence: TGTGCCAGCACTCCGGGAGGGAACACTGAAGCTTTCTTT. Amino acids: CASTPGGNTEAFF.

The genes are TRBV5-6 and TRBJ1-2; TRBD1 aligns across 7 bases. CDR3 size: 13 residues. The junction had 4 bases not matched to a gene; V was cut back by 4 bases and J by 4 bases. Germline values: CDR1 SGHDT, CDR2 YYEEEE. As DNA, the CDR3 is TGTGCCAGCAGCCCTCAGGGGGGCTATGGCTACACCTTC. Its protein is CASSPQGGYGYTF.

J is TRBJ1-2 and V is TRBV7-8, with 11 bases fitting TRBD1. CDR3 length: 16 amino acids. Germline V CDR1 and CDR2: SGHVS, FQNEAQ. V was pared by 5 bases and J by 5 bases, with 10 bases of the junction left unmatched. CDR3 coding DNA: TGTGCCAGCAGCCTACAGGGACAGGGGGAGAGGTATGGCTACACCTTC. Translated, it gives CASSLQGQGERYGYTF.

The rearrangement links TRBV5-8 to TRBJ2-1; D not certain. V was clipped by 4 bases and J by 0 bases, with 11 bases between them. This CDR3 spans 15 amino acids. Per the germline V gene, CDR1 is SGHTS and CDR2 is YDEGEE. For the CDR3, the DNA is TGTGCCAGCAGCCTGCAGCAAGACTCCTACAATGAGCAGTTCTTC. Residues: CASSLQQDSYNEQFF.

This clonotype has only a few counts. The chain employs TRBV20-1 and TRBJ2-1; no clear D gene. From germline, CDR1 is DFQATT and CDR2 SNEGSKA (reference sequence). The CDR3 is 11 residues long. Trimming took off 3 bases at V and 6 bases at J, with 6 bases between the two ends. The CDR3, as DNA: TGCAGTGCTAGGGGCGGCAATGAGCAGTTCTTC. Translated: CSARGGNEQFF.

As to this clonotype: At one boundary the junction diverges from the germline segment, which might be a read error. CDR3 sequence reads: CASTLYGSPLHF. The DNA for the CDR3 is TGTGCCAGCACTCTCTATGGTTCACCCCTCCATTTT. This rearrangement joins TRBV7-2 to TRBJ1-6; D gene uncertain. CDR1 SGHTA and CDR2 FQGNSA come from the germline V gene. The CDR3 extends over 12 amino acids.

The genes are TRBV7-9 and TRBJ2-7; no clear D. Looked up from germline, CDR1 is SEHNR and CDR2 is FQNEAQ (reference sequence). The CDR3 contains 12 residues. V dropped 5 bases and J dropped 5 bases, with 10 bases sitting between them. DNA for the CDR3: TGTGCCAGCAGCGTAACGGGCGACGAGCAGTACTTC. This gives the protein CASSVTGDEQYF.

This clonotype has just one count. The CDR3 is CASSGQGRSNQPQHF. The CDR3, as DNA: TGTGCCAGCAGCGGACAGGGAAGGAGCAATCAGCCCCAGCATTTT. This chain joins TRBV6-2 or TRBV6-3 and TRBJ1-5, with TRBD1 identical over 8 bases. The V segment lost 6 bases and the J segment 1 base; nucleotides outside the gene matches: 5. The CDR3 consists of 15 residues. Germline loops: CDR1 MNHEY, CDR2 SVGEGT.

This clonotype was picked up many times. The chain carries TRBV12-5 and TRBJ2-5; maybe TRBD1 (5 bases). This CDR3 has 16 residues. Germline V lookup: CDR1 LGHNT, CDR2 FRNRAP. The ends were cut back, 2 bases at V and 4 bases at J, with 17 bases in the middle. CDR3 nucleotide sequence: TGTGCTAGTGGTTTGTTTAGTCTACGAAGGGGAGAGACCCAGTACTTC. Its translation: CASGLFSLRRGETQYF.

This clonotype was counted many times. The chain uses TRBV4-3 and TRBJ1-2; D remains unclear. There are 14 residues in the CDR3. Trimming cost V 4 bases and J 2 bases, with 11 bases left between them. CDR1 is LGHNA, CDR2 YSLEER, per germline. The CDR3 nucleotides are TGCGCCAGCAGCCGAGTAGGCCAGAACTATGGCTACACCTTC. Its translation: CASSRVGQNYGYTF.

V usage is TRBV2 and J usage is TRBJ1-5; D gene unclear. The CDR3 is made up of 14 amino acids. Germline loops: CDR1 SNHLY, CDR2 FYNNEI. Trimming took 7 bases from V and 6 from J, leaving 16 bases between them. CDR3 coding DNA: TGTGCCAGCAATCGAATAGGGCCGTCTCAGCCCCAGCATTTT. The encoded protein is CASNRIGPSQPQHF.

This clonotype was counted many times. The chain has TRBV2 and TRBJ1-2; a weak D match, TRBD1 (5 bases). This CDR3 has 12 amino acids. The germline gives CDR1 SNHLY, CDR2 FYNNEI. The ends were cut back, 7 bases at V and 4 bases at J, with 10 bases in the middle. The CDR3 spells CASTRQGYGYTF. The CDR3 nucleotides read TGTGCCAGCACGCGGCAGGGCTATGGCTACACCTTC.

This clonotype came up many times. The chain uses TRBV7-8 and TRBJ1-2; 7 bases map to TRBD1. The V and J ends lost 1 base and 6 bases, in that order; junction bases with no gene match: 5. The germline V gene encodes CDR1 SGHVS and CDR2 FQNEAQ. The CDR3 length is 14 residues. CDR3 sequence reads: CASSLDDRVDGYTF. The CDR3 nucleotides read TGTGCCAGCAGCTTAGACGACAGGGTCGATGGCTACACCTTC.

Ten or more counts support this clonotype. The gene calls are TRBV5-1 and TRBJ2-5, with 7 bases lining up with TRBD1. CDR1 is SGHRS, CDR2 YFSETQ, per germline. Losses at the gene ends were 2 bases for V and 5 bases for J; bases not matched to a gene: 15. CDR3 length: 17 residues. CDR3 sequence: CASSFGTGTAVRETQYF. The CDR3 bases are TGCGCCAGCAGCTTCGGAACCGGGACAGCAGTCCGGGAGACCCAGTACTTC.

This chain uses TRBV9 with TRBJ2-2, with a tentative D call TRBD2 (7 bases). The germline gives CDR1 SGDLS, CDR2 YYNGEE. This CDR3 is built from 16 residues. The V end was cut by 4 bases, the J end by 7 bases, with 20 bases between. The CDR3 DNA reads TGTGCCAGCAGCTTAAGGGGGGGAGCGAAGAACGGGGAGCTGTTTTTT. It encodes CASSLRGGAKNGELFF. Supplemented by reference TRBV9 and TRBJ2-2, the full variable domain reads DSGVTQTPKHLITATGQRVTLRCSPRSGDLSVYWYQQSLDQGLQFLIQYYNGEERAKGNILERFSAQQFPDLHSELNLSSLELGDSALYFCASSLRGGAKNGELFFGEGSRLTVL.

Comments on this clonotype: This is likely a read error, given that the CDR3 carries no conserved phenylalanine or tryptophan at its end. The gene calls are TRBV2 and TRBJ1-2; D remains unclear. Germline CDR1 and CDR2: SNHLY and FYNNEI. The CDR3 is 14 amino acids. The CDR3: CASRFQSGNYGYTC. In nucleotides, the CDR3 is TGTGCCAGCAGGTTCCAGTCGGGAAACTACGGCTACACCTGC.

The chain links TRBV12-3 or TRBV12-4 to TRBJ2-1; TRBD2 aligns across 15 bases. The CDR3 loop spans 16 amino acids. Losses at the gene ends were 4 bases for V and 12 bases for J; bases not matched to a gene: 10. The CDR3 sequence is CASSSGLAGGLSAQFF. CDR3 bases: TGTGCCAGCAGTTCAGGACTAGCGGGGGGGCTCAGTGCGCAGTTCTTC.

The chain recombines TRBV6-5 with TRBJ1-2; TRBD1 aligns across 7 bases. Germline V lookup: CDR1 MNHEY, CDR2 SVGAGI. This CDR3 has 15 residues. Losses at the gene ends were 8 bases for V and 8 bases for J; bases not matched to a gene: 17. In DNA, the CDR3 is TGTGCCAGCCGCTTAGCCTTCGACAGGGTCCAAGGCTACACCTTC. Protein: CASRLAFDRVQGYTF.

The V call is TRBV13, the J call TRBJ2-7; 10 positions agree with TRBD2. The CDR3 spans 16 residues. J was trimmed by 0 bases and V by 3 bases; bases with no gene match: 5. Germline CDR1 is PRHDT and CDR2 is FYEKMQ (reference sequence). The CDR3 DNA sequence: TGTGCCAGCAGCTTGACTAGCGGGCTGTACTCCTACGAGCAGTACTTC. This translates into CASSLTSGLYSYEQYF.

The V and J genes are TRBV15 and TRBJ2-5, with D possibly matching TRBD2 (5 bases). Germline values: CDR1 LNHNV, CDR2 YYDKDF (reference sequence). CDR3 length equals 20 residues. V lost 0 bases, J lost 3 bases, and 26 bases lay in between. The CDR3 region is CATSRDLAGKRVGYKETQYF. Written as DNA, the CDR3 is TGTGCCACCAGCAGAGATTTGGCCGGAAAGAGGGTGGGGTACAAAGAGACCCAGTACTTC.

A few counts support this clonotype. The V gene is TRBV10-3, the J gene TRBJ1-3; D remains unclear. Germline V gene lookup returns CDR1 ENHRY and CDR2 SYGVKD. The V end lost 0 bases, the J end lost 3 bases, and 0 bases lay between the germline ends. CDR3 length: 12 residues. CDR3 nucleotides: TGTGCCATCAGTGAGTCTGGAAACACCATATATTTT. As protein: CAISESGNTIYF.